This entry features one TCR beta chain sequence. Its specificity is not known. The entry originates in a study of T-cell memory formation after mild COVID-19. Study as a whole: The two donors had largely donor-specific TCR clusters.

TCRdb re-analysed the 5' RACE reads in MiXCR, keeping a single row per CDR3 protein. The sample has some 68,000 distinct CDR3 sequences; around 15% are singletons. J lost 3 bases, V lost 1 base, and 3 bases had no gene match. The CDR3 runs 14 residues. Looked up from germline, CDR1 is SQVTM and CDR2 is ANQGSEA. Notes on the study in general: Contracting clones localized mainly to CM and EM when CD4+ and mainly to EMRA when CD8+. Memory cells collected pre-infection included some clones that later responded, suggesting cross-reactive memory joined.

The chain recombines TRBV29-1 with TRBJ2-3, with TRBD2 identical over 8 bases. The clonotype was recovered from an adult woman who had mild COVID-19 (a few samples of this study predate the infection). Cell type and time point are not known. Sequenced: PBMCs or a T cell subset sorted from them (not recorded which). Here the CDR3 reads CSVEGSGMTDTQYF. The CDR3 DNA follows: TGCAGCGTTGAAGGTAGCGGGATGACAGATACGCAGTATTTT.